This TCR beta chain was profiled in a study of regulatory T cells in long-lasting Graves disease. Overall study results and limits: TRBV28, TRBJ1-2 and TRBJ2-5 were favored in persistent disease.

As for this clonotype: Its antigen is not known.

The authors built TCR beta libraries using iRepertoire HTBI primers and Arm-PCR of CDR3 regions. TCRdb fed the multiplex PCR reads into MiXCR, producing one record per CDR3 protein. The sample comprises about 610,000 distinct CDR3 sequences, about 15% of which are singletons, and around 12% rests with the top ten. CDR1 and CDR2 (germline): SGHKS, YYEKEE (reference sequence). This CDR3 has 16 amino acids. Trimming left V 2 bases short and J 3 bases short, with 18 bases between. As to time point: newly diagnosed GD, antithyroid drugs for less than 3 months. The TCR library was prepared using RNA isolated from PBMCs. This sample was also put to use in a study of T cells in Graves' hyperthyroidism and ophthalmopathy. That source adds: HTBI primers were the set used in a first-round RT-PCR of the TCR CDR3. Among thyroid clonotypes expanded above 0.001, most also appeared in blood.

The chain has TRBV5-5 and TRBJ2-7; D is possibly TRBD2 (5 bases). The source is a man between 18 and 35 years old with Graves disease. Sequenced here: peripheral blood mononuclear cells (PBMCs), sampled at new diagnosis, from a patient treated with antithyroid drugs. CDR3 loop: CASSLSWPDSNYEQYF. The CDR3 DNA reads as TGTGCCAGCAGCTTAAGTTGGCCGGACTCCAACTACGAGCAGTACTTC.